These 22 T cell receptor beta chains share one sample of origin, sequenced in a study of T-cell reconstitution after alpha-beta-depleted transplantation in children. Unique molecular identifiers were built into the TCRbeta library. TCRdb passed the PCR reads through MiXCR, listing each CDR3 protein once. This sample has fewer than 250,000 distinct CDR3 sequences; roughly 8.2% occur once, and the top ten carry just under 6.5%. The source was PBMCs, mostly from graft donor cells, collected 180 days after TCRalphabeta/CD19-depleted stem cell transplant. Source of these receptors: a male patient younger than 18 who had a stem cell transplant for acute lymphoblastic leukemia, so the T cells may come from the graft donor.

About this clonotype itself: A read error may be the cause here, since a much bigger clone is one base away. The V and J genes are TRBV5-1 and TRBJ2-1, with D unclear. CDR3 length: 14 residues. V was cut by 9 bases and J by 4 bases, with 17 bases left in between. Germline CDR1 SGHRS, CDR2 YFSETQ. As DNA, the CDR3 is TGCGCCACCTCCCCAGGCGCGAAGTACAATGAGCAGTTCTTC. Encoded protein: CATSPGAKYNEQFF.

This clonotype was observed at least ten times. The genes are TRBV2 and TRBJ2-3; D is ambiguous. The CDR3 sequence is 14 residues long. CDR1 is SNHLY and CDR2 is FYNNEI in the germline V gene. V lost 6 bases to trimming and J lost 2 bases, with 12 bases between them. The CDR3 coding sequence is TGTGCCAGCAGCCCTACTAACATCACAGATACGCAGTATTTT. Translation: CASSPTNITDTQYF.

This clonotype was seen ten or more times. The V call is TRBV20-1, the J call TRBJ2-7; 7 nucleotides match TRBD1. The trim removed 6 bases at V and 2 bases at J, leaving 7 bases unmatched. The length of the CDR3 is 13 residues. CDR1 and CDR2 from the germline V gene are DFQATT and SNEGSKA (reference sequence). The DNA of the CDR3 is TGCAGTGCCCACAAGGACAGGACCTACGAGCAGTACTTC. Amino acid sequence: CSAHKDRTYEQYF.

The chain joins TRBV5-4 to TRBJ2-3; D remains ambiguous. V lost 5 bases and J 0 bases, leaving 10 bases between the germline ends. Germline lookup yields CDR1 SGHNT and CDR2 YYREEE (reference sequence). The CDR3 consists of 14 residues. CDR3 sequence: CASRFRRSTDTQYF. CDR3 sequence (DNA): TGTGCCAGCAGATTTCGAAGAAGCACAGATACGCAGTATTTT.

This clonotype was recorded many times. This chain links TRBV5-1 with TRBJ2-1; the D is unclear. Germline-derived CDR1 and CDR2 are SGHRS and YFSETQ. The CDR3 has 17 residues. The ends were cut back, 0 bases at V and 4 bases at J, with 17 bases in the middle. The CDR3 DNA reads TGCGCCAGCAGCTTGGCGGCAGGTTGGGTGGGGTACAATGAGCAGTTCTTC. This sequence encodes CASSLAAGWVGYNEQFF.

This clonotype was found many times. The chain combines TRBV27 with TRBJ1-2, with D uncertain. V dropped 5 bases and J dropped 0 bases, with 10 bases sitting between them. CDR1 MNHEY and CDR2 SMNVEV come from the germline V gene (reference sequence). CDR3 length: 14 residues. The CDR3 sequence is CASSPRTANYGYTF. CDR3 nucleotide sequence: TGTGCCAGCAGTCCCCGGACGGCTAACTATGGCTACACCTTC.

Many counts were recorded for this clonotype. The chain links TRBV4-3 to TRBJ1-1; 11 nucleotides line up with TRBD1. The germline V gene encodes CDR1 LGHNA and CDR2 YSLEER. With 4 bases clipped from V and 0 bases from J, the junction kept 1 base outside the gene matches. CDR3 length: 15 amino acids. CDR3: CASSRDRGMNTEAFF. The DNA for the CDR3 is TGCGCCAGCAGCCGGGACAGGGGGATGAACACTGAAGCTTTCTTT.

This clonotype was seen at least ten times. The V and J genes are TRBV12-5 and TRBJ2-7, with a tentative D call TRBD1 (6 bases). CDR3 size: 15 residues. CDR1 is LGHNT and CDR2 is FRNRAP in the germline V gene. V was clipped by 0 bases and J by 2 bases, with 11 bases between them. CDR3 DNA sequence: TGTGCTAGTGGTTTGGTAGCCAGGGACACCTACGAGCAGTACTTC. Its translation: CASGLVARDTYEQYF.

The rearrangement uses TRBV18 and TRBJ1-2; 7 bases match TRBD1. CDR1 and CDR2 (germline): KGHSH, LQKENI. The CDR3 loop spans 17 amino acids. Trimming removed 4 bases from V and 3 bases from J; junction bases left unmatched: 14. CDR3 sequence reads: CASSLRDSPRKDYGYTF. Here the CDR3 DNA reads TGTGCCAGCTCACTCCGGGACAGCCCTAGAAAGGACTATGGCTACACCTTC.

Ten or more counts support this clonotype. The chain recombines TRBV6-5 with TRBJ1-5, with D tentatively TRBD1 (5 bases). Deletions cut 8 bases from V and 0 bases from J, with 14 bases between. The germline CDR1 and CDR2 sequences are MNHEY and SVGAGI. The CDR3 contains 15 residues. The CDR3 loop reads CASWEGQSSNQPQHF. Written as DNA, the CDR3 is TGTGCCAGCTGGGAGGGGCAGAGTAGCAATCAGCCCCAGCATTTT.

J is TRBJ2-1 and V is TRBV19; unclear D gene. V lost 1 base and J lost 3, with 10 bases in between. This CDR3 contains 15 residues. Looked up from germline, CDR1 is LNHDA and CDR2 is SQIVND (reference sequence). The CDR3 DNA follows: TGTGCCAGTAGTATAGGTAACCCAGGCTACAATGAGCAGTTCTTC. This encodes CASSIGNPGYNEQFF.

V usage is TRBV7-8 and J usage is TRBJ1-2; 8 nucleotides match TRBD1. After removal of 1 base from V and 9 bases from J, the junction contained 13 bases not matched to a gene. The CDR3 consists of 16 residues. Germline V gene sequence: CDR1 SGHVS, CDR2 FQNEAQ. CDR3 sequence reads: CASSLGTGTVRASYTF. In nucleotides, the CDR3 is TGTGCCAGCAGCTTAGGGACAGGGACCGTGCGAGCGAGCTACACCTTC.

The sample holds many counts of this clonotype. This chain uses TRBV6-4 with TRBJ2-1; D unresolved. The CDR3 has 13 amino acids. The V and J ends lost 4 bases and 6 bases respectively, with 10 bases between them. The germline V gene encodes CDR1 MRHNA and CDR2 SNTAGT. CDR3 residues: CASSASHGNEQFF. The DNA for the CDR3 is TGTGCCAGCAGTGCCTCTCACGGCAATGAGCAGTTCTTC.

This clonotype was counted many times. The rearrangement links TRBV20-1 to TRBJ2-2; the D gene is possibly TRBD1 (6 bases). This CDR3 has 11 amino acids. Germline loops: CDR1 DFQATT, CDR2 SNEGSKA (reference sequence). Trimming took 4 bases from V and 6 from J, leaving 6 bases between them. Written as DNA, the CDR3 is TGCAGTGCTACAGGGGCCGGGGAGCTGTTTTTT. Amino acids: CSATGAGELFF.

This clonotype was seen many times. The chain has TRBV29-1 and TRBJ2-7; the match to TRBD1 covers 8 bases. This CDR3 comprises 14 residues. Germline CDR1 reads SQVTM; CDR2 reads ANQGSEA. Unmatched junction bases numbered 9, after V lost 4 bases and J lost 4 bases. The CDR3 DNA is TGCAGCGTTGGCGGGACAGGCCCCGCTTACGAGCAGTACTTC. Amino acids: CSVGGTGPAYEQYF.

This clonotype was seen many times. The rearrangement joins TRBV9 to TRBJ2-3; D gene unclear. V lost 0 bases and J 4 bases, leaving 6 bases between the germline ends. This CDR3 has 13 residues. Looked up from germline, CDR1 is SGDLS and CDR2 is YYNGEE. The CDR3 sequence: CASSVALADTQYF. CDR3 nucleotide sequence: TGTGCCAGCAGCGTAGCCCTTGCAGATACGCAGTATTTT.

This chain joins TRBV3-1 and TRBJ2-5; tentatively, D is TRBD2 (5 bases). Between the trimmed V and J ends, which lost 2 bases and 5 bases, there was a span of 18 bases. CDR3 size: 16 residues. The germline gives CDR1 LGHDT, CDR2 YNNKEL (reference sequence). CDR3: CASSQPEAIVLETQYF. As DNA, the CDR3 is TGTGCCAGCAGCCAACCGGAGGCTATCGTTCTGGAGACCCAGTACTTC.

This clonotype was found many times. This chain links TRBV14 with TRBJ2-2; 8 bases match TRBD2. The germline V gene has CDR1 SGHDN and CDR2 FVKESK. The CDR3 contains 16 residues. V gave up 1 base and J gave up 2 bases; unmatched junction bases: 3. DNA for the CDR3: TGTGCCAGCAGCCAAGTCGGGACTAGAAACACCGGGGAGCTGTTTTTT. Its translation is CASSQVGTRNTGELFF.

In its sample, this clonotype was seen many times. The chain employs TRBV4-3 and TRBJ2-1, with D perhaps assigned TRBD1 or TRBD2 (5 bases each). This CDR3 has 15 residues. Trimming cost V 4 bases and J 5 bases, with 15 bases left between them. The germline V gene has CDR1 LGHNA and CDR2 YSLEER. CDR3 in amino acids: CASSLQGLRDNEQFF. As DNA, the CDR3 is TGCGCCAGCAGCCTGCAGGGCCTGAGGGACAATGAGCAGTTCTTC.

This clonotype has ten or more counts. V and J are TRBV12-3 or TRBV12-4 and TRBJ2-5, with 7 bases fitting TRBD2. Germline trimming cut 1 base from V and 1 base from J; bases unmatched to any gene: 6. This CDR3 has 16 residues. CDR3 in DNA: TGTGCCAGCAGTTTAGGTGGGCTAGCGGTCCAAGAGACCCAGTACTTC. It encodes CASSLGGLAVQETQYF.

This clonotype occurred many times. V is TRBV28 and J is TRBJ1-1, with D possibly TRBD1 on 6 matching bases. Trimming took off 3 bases at V and 3 bases at J, with 17 bases between the two ends. Per the germline V gene, CDR1 is MDHEN and CDR2 is SYDVKM. This CDR3 has 16 residues. DNA of the CDR3: TGTGCCAGCAGTTTGAGGGCCAGGGGACGTCACACTGAAGCTTTCTTT. Translation gives CASSLRARGRHTEAFF.

This clonotype was counted at least ten times. This chain links TRBV19 with TRBJ2-6; tentatively, D is TRBD1 (5 bases). Germline V CDR1 and CDR2: LNHDA, SQIVND (reference sequence). V was shortened by 5 bases and J by 4 bases, with 12 bases between the two germline ends. The CDR3 runs to 15 residues. The CDR3 DNA reads TGTGCCAGTAGTCTTACAGGCACCGGGGCCAACGTCCTGACTTTC. It codes for CASSLTGTGANVLTF. The entire variable domain, with the rest obtained from reference TRBV19 and TRBJ2-6, is as follows: DGGITQSPKYLFRKEGQNVTLSCEQNLNHDAMYWYRQDPGQGLRLIYYSQIVNDFQKGDIAEGYSVSREKKESFPLTVTSAQKNPTAFYLCASSLTGTGANVLTFGAGSRLTVL.